These 3 T cell receptor beta chains were sequenced from one sample in a study of T cell responses to AZD1222 COVID-19 vaccine. Clones were sequenced by immunoSEQ multiplex PCR, and TCRdb holds only the in-frame ones, with some missing. The sample gives about 110,000 clones, approximately 94% of which show up once; 2.9% is in the top ten. The sequences come from peripheral blood, collected 28 days after the second AZD1222 dose. The receptors derive from an adult who received the AZD1222 COVID-19 vaccine.

V is TRBV6-6 and J is TRBJ2-7, with a weak D call TRBD1 (5 bases). CDR1 is MNHNY, CDR2 SVGAGI, per germline (reference sequence). The CDR3 contains 17 residues. Trimming cost V 5 bases and J 2 bases, with 22 bases left between them. CDR3 amino acids: CASSPSRVQDTPYEQYF. In DNA form, the CDR3 reads TGTGCCAGCAGTCCCTCGCGAGTACAGGATACCCCCTACGAGCAGTACTTC.

This chain uses TRBV6-5 with TRBJ2-1; D might be TRBD1 (5 bases). This CDR3 is built from 12 residues. The V end lost 5 bases, the J end lost 10 bases, and 12 bases lay between the germline ends. Germline-derived CDR1 and CDR2 are MNHEY and SVGAGI. CDR3 protein: CASSRARTEQFF. The CDR3 DNA reads as TGTGCCAGCAGTCGGGCGCGGACAGAGCAGTTCTTC.

This chain joins TRBV5-4 and TRBJ1-1; D unresolved. Germline-derived CDR1 and CDR2 are SGHNT and YYREEE (reference sequence). V lost 4 bases and J lost 0, with 16 bases in between. The CDR3 is 16 residues long. The CDR3 is CASSVGLGILNTEAFF. The CDR3 DNA reads TGTGCCAGCAGCGTGGGGTTGGGGATTCTGAACACTGAAGCTTTCTTT.